These 25 T cell receptor beta chains originate from one sample sequenced in a study of molecular identifiers for immune sequencing clone quantification. Via MiXCR, TCRdb re-called the PCR reads, giving one row per CDR3 protein. This table has around 470,000 distinct CDR3 sequences, roughly 23% appearing once. Sequenced sample: naive CD8+ T cells from blood, with Jurkat cell RNA spiked in. Described subset: FACS-sorted CD8+CD4-CCR7+CD45RA+ naive T cells. All receptors derive from a human donor in good health. Some libraries in this study had Jurkat cell RNA spiked in.

This clonotype appeared a few times. The rearrangement joins TRBV6-2 or TRBV6-3 to TRBJ2-1; the match to TRBD2 covers 8 bases. CDR3 length: 16 residues. V was clipped by 0 bases and J by 4 bases; unmatched bases: 5. Germline CDR1 reads MNHEY; CDR2 reads SVGEGT. The DNA of the CDR3 is TGTGCCAGCAGTTACTCTTCGGAGCGGGGGTACAATGAGCAGTTCTTC. As protein: CASSYSSERGYNEQFF.

This clonotype has ten or more counts. The V call is TRBV6-2 or TRBV6-3, the J call TRBJ1-5; 8 bases map to TRBD1. Germline V gives CDR1 MNHEY, CDR2 SVGEGT. Trimming took 6 bases from V and 4 from J; bases not matched to a gene: 5. The CDR3 loop spans 14 amino acids. CDR3 protein: CASSSGQGNQPQHF. The CDR3 nucleotides read TGTGCCAGCAGCTCAGGACAGGGAAATCAGCCCCAGCATTTT.

This clonotype was observed a handful of times. The rearrangement joins TRBV5-6 to TRBJ2-7, with a weak D call TRBD1 (7 bases). The CDR3 has 16 amino acids. Germline-derived CDR1 and CDR2 are SGHDT and YYEEEE. The V gene lost 1 base and the J gene lost 0 bases, with 14 bases spanning the gap. The CDR3 loop reads CASSLMAGQSSYEQYF. The CDR3 bases are TGTGCCAGCAGCTTGATGGCGGGACAGTCCTCCTACGAGCAGTACTTC.

Note on this clonotype: Being one base from a much bigger clone, this may be a read error. The V gene is TRBV25-1, the J gene TRBJ1-2; tentative D call: TRBD1 (5 bases). V lost 1 base, J lost 5 bases, and 11 bases lay in between. The germline gives CDR1 MGHDK, CDR2 SYGVNS. The CDR3 runs 14 residues. The CDR3 protein is CASSESTGLYGYTF. The CDR3 coding sequence is TGTGCCAGCAGTGAATCAACAGGATTGTATGGCTACACCTTC.

Regarding this clonotype: This could be a read error, since a much larger clone is one nucleotide away. The chain couples TRBV6-2 or TRBV6-3 to TRBJ1-2; D ambiguous. This CDR3 region has 14 residues. Germline CDR1 and CDR2: MNHEY and SVGEGT. CDR3 in DNA: TGTGCCAGCAGAAGCCCTGACCAGCTTTATGACTACACCTTC. It codes for CASRSPDQLYDYTF.

This clonotype was counted between two and nine times. The rearrangement links TRBV2 to TRBJ2-5; TRBD2 matches at 10 bases. After removal of 2 bases from V and 7 bases from J, the junction contained 10 bases not matched to a gene. The V gene's germline CDR1 is SNHLY and CDR2 FYNNEI. CDR3 length: 16 amino acids. The CDR3 sequence: CASSESGLAAPGTQYF. The DNA of the CDR3 is TGTGCCAGCAGTGAAAGCGGACTAGCGGCTCCGGGGACCCAGTACTTC.

The J gene is TRBJ2-3, the V gene TRBV11-2; D is unclear. V gave up 2 bases and J gave up 0 bases, with 9 bases separating them. From germline, CDR1 is SGHAT and CDR2 FQNNGV. The length of the CDR3 is 15 residues. DNA of the CDR3: TGTGCCAGCAGCTTAATGATAGCTAGCACAGATACGCAGTATTTT. Residues: CASSLMIASTDTQYF.

This clonotype was detected ten times or more. The rearrangement joins TRBV20-1 to TRBJ2-5, with TRBD1 as a possible D gene (6 bases). There are 13 residues in the CDR3. CDR1 and CDR2 from the germline V gene are DFQATT and SNEGSKA (reference sequence). V was clipped by 8 bases and J by 5 bases, with 18 bases between them. The CDR3 sequence is CSLSTGLGETQYF. CDR3 nucleotide sequence: TGCAGTCTTTCGACAGGTTTGGGGGAGACCCAGTACTTC.

The DNA for the CDR3 is TGTGCCAGCAGTTTGGGCAAGACCTACGAGCAGTACTTC. Translated: CASSLGKTYEQYF. The rearrangement joins TRBV27 to TRBJ2-7; D is ambiguous. V gave up 3 bases and J gave up 2 bases, with 8 bases separating them. The CDR3 spans 13 residues. The germline CDR1 and CDR2 sequences are MNHEY and SMNVEV (reference sequence).

To note about this clonotype: No conserved phenylalanine or tryptophan ends this CDR3, so it is likely a read error. V is TRBV20-1 and J is TRBJ2-3; 9 bases are a match to TRBD2. Germline CDR1 is DFQATT and CDR2 is SNEGSKA (reference sequence). CDR3 size: 16 residues. The ends lost 1 base at V and 0 bases at J; junction bases unmatched: 5. CDR3 DNA sequence: TGCAGTGCTAGAGCGGCTAGCGGGGCTAGCACAGATACGCAGTATTCT. It specifies CSARAASGASTDTQYS.

This clonotype was seen many times. V gene TRBV7-2 combines with J gene TRBJ2-5; 10 nucleotides agree with TRBD1. Germline CDR1 and CDR2: SGHTA and FQGNSA. The CDR3 length is 16 residues. The V segment lost 5 bases and the J segment 2 bases; nucleotides outside the gene matches: 8. Here the CDR3 DNA reads TGTGCCAGCAGCGACGGACAGGGGGGATTTCAAGAGACCCAGTACTTC. This codes for CASSDGQGGFQETQYF.

V is TRBV27 and J is TRBJ2-7; the D is unclear. Germline V gene sequence: CDR1 MNHEY, CDR2 SMNVEV (reference sequence). The CDR3 runs 13 residues. The V end lost 3 bases, the J end lost 4 bases, and 10 bases lay between the germline ends. The CDR3 DNA follows: TGTGCCAGCAGTTTTAGGGATCAGTACGAGCAGTACTTC. Its protein product is CASSFRDQYEQYF.

The gene calls are TRBV5-3 and TRBJ2-5, with 12 positions matching TRBD1. TRBV5-3 is an ORF, and what it does is uncertain. J was trimmed by 1 base and V by 8 bases; bases with no gene match: 9. The CDR3 sequence is 16 residues long. Written as DNA, the CDR3 is TGTGCCAGCAGGCCCGGGACAGGGGGCTTCCAAGAGACCCAGTACTTC. Protein sequence: CASRPGTGGFQETQYF.

This clonotype was detected a few times. The chain is built from TRBV4-3 and TRBJ1-5; D is unclear. The CDR3 totals 15 residues. Trimming pared 0 bases from V and 1 base from J, leaving 7 bases between. Germline lookup yields CDR1 LGHNA and CDR2 YSLEER. The CDR3 sequence: CASSQDWVSNQPQHF. The CDR3 coding sequence is TGCGCCAGCAGCCAAGATTGGGTGAGCAATCAGCCCCAGCATTTT.

This sequence joins TRBV6-2 or TRBV6-3 and TRBJ1-2; 8 nucleotides match TRBD1. This CDR3 region has 14 residues. J gave up 6 bases and V 5 bases, and 8 bases lay outside the gene matches. CDR1 MNHEY and CDR2 SVGEGT come from the germline V gene. The CDR3 DNA reads TGTGCCAGCAGTCCGGGGACAGGCAGCCATGGCTACACCTTC. Its translation is CASSPGTGSHGYTF.

V usage is TRBV4-2 and J usage is TRBJ2-3; TRBD2 aligns across 8 bases. The CDR3 is 16 residues long. Germline CDR1 reads LGHNA; CDR2 reads YNFKEQ. Trimming removed 1 base from V and 4 bases from J; junction bases left unmatched: 7. This CDR3 is CASSQGLGLGADTQYF. CDR3 nucleotides: TGTGCCAGCAGCCAAGGTTTGGGACTAGGGGCAGATACGCAGTATTTT.

Many counts were recorded for this clonotype. The chain uses TRBV5-1 and TRBJ2-1, with a weak D call TRBD2 (5 bases). Germline values: CDR1 SGHRS, CDR2 YFSETQ. The CDR3 is made up of 15 amino acids. V dropped 0 bases and J dropped 8 bases, with 15 bases sitting between them. Here the CDR3 reads CASSLGAQAVDEQFF. The CDR3 DNA reads as TGCGCCAGCAGCTTGGGAGCACAAGCGGTGGATGAGCAGTTCTTC.

This clonotype was picked up many times. V usage is TRBV20-1 and J usage is TRBJ2-7; 9 nucleotides line up with TRBD2. Germline V gives CDR1 DFQATT, CDR2 SNEGSKA (reference sequence). The V gene end was trimmed by 7 bases and the J gene end by 3 bases; junction bases not matched to a gene: 7. The CDR3 loop spans 13 amino acids. The DNA for the CDR3 is TGCAGTGGCGGGATAGCGGGGGTCTACGAGCAGTACTTC. It translates to CSGGIAGVYEQYF.

This clonotype was detected ten times or more. The rearrangement uses TRBV7-9 and TRBJ1-5; maybe TRBD1 (6 bases). V was cut by 0 bases and J by 4 bases, with 13 bases left in between. Germline lookup yields CDR1 SEHNR and CDR2 FQNEAQ (reference sequence). The CDR3 runs 16 residues. The CDR3 coding sequence is TGTGCCAGCAGCTTAGCAGGGGGGGGGAAGAATCAGCCCCAGCATTTT. Translation gives CASSLAGGGKNQPQHF.

V is TRBV20-1 and J is TRBJ2-7; D gene uncertain. V dropped 3 bases and J dropped 9 bases, with 15 bases sitting between them. The length of the CDR3 is 12 residues. CDR1 is DFQATT, CDR2 SNEGSKA, per germline (reference sequence). CDR3 nucleotides: TGCAGTGCTAGTTTCCAGTCTATGGGGCAGTACTTC. This encodes CSASFQSMGQYF.

At least ten counts were recorded for this clonotype. The rearrangement joins TRBV14 to TRBJ1-2, with D uncertain. CDR1 and CDR2 (germline): SGHDN, FVKESK. V shed 1 base and J shed 0 bases, with 9 bases lying between them. The CDR3 has 15 amino acids. The CDR3 reads CASSQAQLTNYGYTF. The CDR3 nucleotides are TGTGCCAGCAGCCAAGCACAACTTACTAACTATGGCTACACCTTC.

The chain joins TRBV7-9 to TRBJ1-1; 8 bases map to TRBD1. This CDR3 is 14 amino acids long. V lost 3 bases to trimming and J lost 3 bases; unmatched junction nucleotides: 3. Germline-derived CDR1 and CDR2 are SEHNR and FQNEAQ (reference sequence). The CDR3, as DNA: TGTGCCAGCAGCTTTCAGGGGGCTTACACTGAAGCTTTCTTT. It codes for CASSFQGAYTEAFF.

This clonotype was seen a few times. The V gene is TRBV4-3, the J gene TRBJ1-2; D is possibly TRBD1 (6 bases). With 3 bases removed from V and 0 bases from J, the gap between germline ends came to 11 bases. Germline V gives CDR1 LGHNA, CDR2 YSLEER. The CDR3 loop spans 15 amino acids. CDR3 region: CASSHDRLANYGYTF. DNA for the CDR3: TGCGCCAGCAGCCACGACAGGTTGGCTAACTATGGCTACACCTTC.

This clonotype was detected only a few times. V is TRBV30 and J is TRBJ2-7, with 7 positions matching TRBD1. Per the germline V gene, CDR1 is GTSNPN and CDR2 is SVGIG (reference sequence). The CDR3 is 13 residues long. Trimming took 3 bases from V and 4 from J; bases not matched to a gene: 6. The CDR3 DNA sequence: TGTGCCTGGAGCCCATCACAGGGGTACGAGCAGTACTTC. Translating gives CAWSPSQGYEQYF.

This clonotype appeared many times. This chain joins TRBV7-6 and TRBJ2-6; no definite D call. The germline V gene encodes CDR1 SGHVS and CDR2 FNYEAQ. The CDR3 loop spans 15 amino acids. V dropped 4 bases and J dropped 3 bases, with 10 bases sitting between them. In DNA form, the CDR3 reads TGTGCCAGCAGCTCTGGCAGCGTTGGGGCCAACGTCCTGACTTTC. It yields the protein CASSSGSVGANVLTF.